The 20 T cell receptor beta chains below were found in one sample sequenced in a study of T cell responses to AZD1222 COVID-19 vaccine. Data came from immunoSEQ multiplex PCR; TCRdb stores just in-frame clones and leaves some out. The data show just under 150,000 clones, with roughly 90% seen just once and roughly 1.8% held by the top ten. Sequenced here: peripheral blood, sampled 28 days after the second AZD1222 dose. The origin of the receptors is an adult who received the AZD1222 COVID-19 vaccine.

The chain employs TRBV11-2 and TRBJ2-2, with 16 bases identical to TRBD2. The CDR3 covers 17 residues. Unmatched junction bases numbered 5, after V lost 5 bases and J lost 5 bases. Germline values: CDR1 SGHAT, CDR2 FQNNGV. The CDR3 is CASSPGLAGGRTGELFF. The CDR3, as DNA: TGTGCCAGCAGCCCGGGACTAGCGGGAGGGAGGACCGGGGAGCTGTTTTTT.

This chain uses TRBV6-5 with TRBJ2-4, with D unresolved. In germline, CDR1 is MNHEY, CDR2 SVGAGI. V dropped 6 bases and J dropped 0 bases, with 9 bases sitting between them. This CDR3 has 14 amino acids. The CDR3 loop is CASSLSLAKNIQYF. In DNA, the CDR3 is TGTGCCAGCAGCCTCAGTCTAGCCAAAAACATTCAGTACTTC.

The chain is built from TRBV18 and TRBJ2-3, with 10 bases matching TRBD2. V trimming: 2 bases; J trimming: 0 bases; junction bases outside the gene matches: 2. The CDR3 totals 16 residues. Per germline, CDR1 KGHSH and CDR2 LQKENI. The CDR3 here is CASSPIAGGSTDTQYF. The CDR3 nucleotides are TGTGCCAGCTCACCAATAGCGGGAGGAAGCACAGATACGCAGTATTTT.

V is TRBV24-1 and J is TRBJ2-1, with D perhaps TRBD1 or TRBD2 (5 bases each). The CDR3 sequence is 13 residues long. V was shortened by 12 bases and J by 0 bases, with 11 bases between the two germline ends. Germline CDR1 is KGHDR and CDR2 is SFDVKD. CDR3 DNA sequence: TGTGCCGTCTCCGGGGCCTCCTACAATGAGCAGTTCTTC. Translated, it gives CAVSGASYNEQFF.

This clone was detected once. V usage is TRBV5-4 and J usage is TRBJ2-7, with 11 bases that match TRBD2. Germline loops: CDR1 SGHNT, CDR2 YYREEE (reference sequence). The CDR3 spans 16 residues. V lost 4 bases to trimming and J lost 1 base; unmatched junction nucleotides: 7. The CDR3 nucleotides read TGTGCCAGCAGCGGCGGGCTAGCGGGAGGATCCTACGAGCAGTACTTC. Protein: CASSGGLAGGSYEQYF.

V usage is TRBV6-5 and J usage is TRBJ1-2; D not certain. Germline V gene data show CDR1 as MNHEY and CDR2 as SVGAGI. V gave up 0 bases and J gave up 4 bases, with 9 bases separating them. This CDR3 is 14 amino acids long. The CDR3, as DNA: TGTGCCAGCAGTTACTCGAATAGCTTCTATGGCTACACCTTC. This codes for CASSYSNSFYGYTF.

The chain couples TRBV18 to TRBJ2-3; 12 bases are a match to TRBD1. CDR1 is KGHSH, CDR2 LQKENI, per germline. This CDR3 contains 17 residues. With 3 bases clipped from V and 5 bases from J, the junction kept 9 bases outside the gene matches. The CDR3 loop reads CASSPPGQGARRDTQYF. The CDR3 DNA follows: TGTGCCAGCTCACCTCCGGGACAGGGGGCGCGCAGAGATACGCAGTATTTT. Supplemented by reference TRBV18 and TRBJ2-3, the full variable domain reads NAGVMQNPRHLVRRRGQEARLRCSPMKGHSHVYWYRQLPEEGLKFMVYLQKENIIDESGMPKERFSAEFPKEGPSILRIQQVVRGDSAAYFCASSPPGQGARRDTQYFGPGTRLTVL.

The table lists this clone with a few counts. The CDR3 nucleotides are TGTGCCAGCGGGACAGGGGGCTATGGCTACACCTTC. This gives the protein CASGTGGYGYTF. The V call is TRBV27, the J call TRBJ1-2; the match to TRBD1 covers 11 bases. The V segment lost 8 bases and the J segment 4 bases; nucleotides outside the gene matches: 0. From germline, CDR1 is MNHEY and CDR2 SMNVEV (reference sequence). CDR3 length: 12 residues.

The rearrangement uses TRBV10-1 and TRBJ2-5; perhaps TRBD1 as D (6 bases). This CDR3 region has 13 residues. Trimming shortened V by 4 bases and J by 4 bases, and 10 bases separated the two germline ends. Germline V CDR1 and CDR2: WNHNN, SYGVQD (reference sequence). This CDR3 is CASSVLTGETQYF. CDR3 nucleotide sequence: TGCGCCAGCAGTGTTCTGACAGGAGAGACCCAGTACTTC.

This clone occurred a few times. The chain recombines TRBV5-1 with TRBJ1-2, with D hard to call. CDR1 and CDR2 (germline): SGHRS, YFSETQ. The CDR3 has 12 amino acids. Between the trimmed V and J ends, which lost 3 bases and 8 bases, there was a span of 11 bases. The CDR3 DNA reads as TGCGCCAGCAGCTACTTGGGAGAAGGCTACACCTTC. Its translation is CASSYLGEGYTF.

V usage is TRBV7-9 and J usage is TRBJ2-1, with 9 bases fitting TRBD2. Germline CDR1 reads SEHNR; CDR2 reads FQNEAQ (reference sequence). V lost 5 bases and J lost 8; bases outside the gene matches: 7. CDR3 length: 14 residues. The CDR3 sequence is CASSPGLALYEQFF. CDR3 DNA sequence: TGTGCCAGCAGCCCGGGACTAGCCCTCTATGAGCAGTTCTTC.

The chain uses TRBV18 and TRBJ1-6, with TRBD1 identical over 7 bases. The germline CDR1 and CDR2 sequences are KGHSH and LQKENI. The CDR3 is made up of 16 amino acids. V shed 4 bases, J shed 5 bases, and the junction held 8 bases outside the gene matches. CDR3 protein: CASSQTTGRNNSPLHF. The CDR3 nucleotides are TGTGCCAGCTCACAGACGACAGGGCGAAATAATTCACCCCTCCACTTT.

This sequence joins TRBV11-3 and TRBJ2-3; 10 bases map to TRBD2. This CDR3 has 17 residues. The germline V gene has CDR1 SGHNT and CDR2 YENEEA. Trimming took 1 base from V and 1 from J; bases not matched to a gene: 5. The CDR3 DNA reads TGTGCCAGCAGCTTAGGAATAGCGGGAGGTGGCACAGATACGCAGTATTTT. Protein product: CASSLGIAGGGTDTQYF.

V is TRBV6-2 or TRBV6-3 and J is TRBJ2-1, with D maybe TRBD2 (5 bases). Per germline, CDR1 MNHEY and CDR2 SVGEGT. V was cut by 0 bases and J by 9 bases, with 12 bases left in between. The CDR3 has 14 amino acids. The CDR3 DNA reads as TGTGCCAGCAGTTACTCGAGGGTTGTCTTTGAGCAGTTCTTC. Its protein is CASSYSRVVFEQFF.

This chain connects TRBV19 to TRBJ1-6, with D tentatively TRBD1 (5 bases). CDR3 length: 14 residues. V was trimmed by 3 bases and J by 8 bases, leaving 11 bases between them. Germline V CDR1 and CDR2: LNHDA, SQIVND (reference sequence). The DNA for the CDR3 is TGTGCCAGTAGTATTTCTCGGGGGGATTCACCCCTCCACTTT. As protein: CASSISRGDSPLHF.

The chain employs TRBV7-8 and TRBJ2-3; 12 bases agree with TRBD2. The CDR3 runs 18 residues. Trimming removed 0 bases from V and 2 bases from J; junction bases left unmatched: 6. CDR1 SGHVS and CDR2 FQNEAQ come from the germline V gene. The DNA of the CDR3 is TGTGCCAGCAGCTTAGCCGACGGACTAGCGGGGTTCACAGATACGCAGTATTTT. It yields the protein CASSLADGLAGFTDTQYF.

V usage is TRBV7-7 and J usage is TRBJ1-1, with D possibly being TRBD1 (6 bases). Per the germline V gene, CDR1 is SSHAT and CDR2 is FNYEAQ (reference sequence). CDR3 length equals 15 residues. V lost 3 bases to trimming and J lost 2 bases, with 13 bases between them. The CDR3, as DNA: TGTGCCAGCAGCTTGAGGACAGATAAAAACACTGAAGCTTTCTTT. Amino acids: CASSLRTDKNTEAFF.

The chain uses TRBV18 and TRBJ2-1; TRBD2 matches at 7 bases. The CDR3 is 16 residues long. Germline loops: CDR1 KGHSH, CDR2 LQKENI. V shed 0 bases, J shed 4 bases, and the junction held 6 bases outside the gene matches. CDR3 amino acids: CASSPPAGEWYNEQFF. CDR3 DNA sequence: TGTGCCAGCTCACCACCGGCGGGAGAGTGGTACAATGAGCAGTTCTTC.

The chain couples TRBV28 to TRBJ1-3; no clear D gene. The CDR3 length is 14 residues. Between the trimmed V and J ends, which lost 2 bases and 1 base, there was a span of 6 bases. CDR1 and CDR2 from the germline V gene are MDHEN and SYDVKM. This CDR3 is CASSLRSSGNTIYF. The CDR3, as DNA: TGTGCCAGCAGTTTAAGATCTTCTGGAAACACCATATATTTT.

About this clone: The same CDR3 also results from other DNA sequences found in this sample. The chain is built from TRBV24-1 and TRBJ2-5, with TRBD1 identical over 8 bases. The germline V gene encodes CDR1 KGHDR and CDR2 SFDVKD. With 4 bases clipped from V and 4 bases from J, the junction kept 7 bases outside the gene matches. CDR3 size: 15 residues. CDR3 amino acids: CATSERTGTGETQYF. In DNA, the CDR3 is TGTGCCACCAGTGAAAGGACAGGGACGGGAGAGACCCAGTACTTC.